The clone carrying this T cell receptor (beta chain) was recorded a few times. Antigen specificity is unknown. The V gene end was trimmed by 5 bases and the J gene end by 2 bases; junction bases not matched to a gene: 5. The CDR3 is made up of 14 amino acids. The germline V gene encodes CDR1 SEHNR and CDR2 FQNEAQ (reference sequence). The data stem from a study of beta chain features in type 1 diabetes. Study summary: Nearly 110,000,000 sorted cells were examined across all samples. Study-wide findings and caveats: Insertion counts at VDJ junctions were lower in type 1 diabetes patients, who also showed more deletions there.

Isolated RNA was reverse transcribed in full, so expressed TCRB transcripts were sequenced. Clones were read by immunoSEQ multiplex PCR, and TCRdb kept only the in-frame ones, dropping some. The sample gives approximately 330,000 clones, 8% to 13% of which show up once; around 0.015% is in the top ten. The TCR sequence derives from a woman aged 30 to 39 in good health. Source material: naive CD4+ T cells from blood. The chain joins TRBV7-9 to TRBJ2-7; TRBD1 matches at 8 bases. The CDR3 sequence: CASSPPDRAYEQYF. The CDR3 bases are TGTGCCAGCAGCCCCCCGGACAGGGCCTACGAGCAGTACTTC.